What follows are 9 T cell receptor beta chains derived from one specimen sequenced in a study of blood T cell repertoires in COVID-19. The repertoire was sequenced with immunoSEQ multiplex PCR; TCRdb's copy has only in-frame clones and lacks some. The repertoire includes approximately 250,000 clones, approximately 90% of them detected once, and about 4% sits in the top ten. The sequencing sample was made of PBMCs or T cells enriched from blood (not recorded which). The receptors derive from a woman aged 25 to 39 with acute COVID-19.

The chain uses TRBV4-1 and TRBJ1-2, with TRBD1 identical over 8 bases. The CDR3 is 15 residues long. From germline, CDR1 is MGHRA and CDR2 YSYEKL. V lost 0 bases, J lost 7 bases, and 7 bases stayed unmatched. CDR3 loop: CASSQDGTGGPGYTF. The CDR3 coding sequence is TGCGCCAGCAGCCAAGATGGTACAGGGGGGCCTGGCTACACCTTC.

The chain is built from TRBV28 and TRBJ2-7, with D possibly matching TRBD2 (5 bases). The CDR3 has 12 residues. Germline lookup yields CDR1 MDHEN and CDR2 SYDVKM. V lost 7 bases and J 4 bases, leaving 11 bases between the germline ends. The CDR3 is CASNGGPYEQYF. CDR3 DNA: TGTGCCAGCAACGGCGGGCCATACGAGCAGTACTTC.

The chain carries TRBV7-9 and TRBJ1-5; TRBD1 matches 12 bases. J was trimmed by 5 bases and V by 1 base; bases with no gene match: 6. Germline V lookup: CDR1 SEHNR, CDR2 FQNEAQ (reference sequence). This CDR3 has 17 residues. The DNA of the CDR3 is TGTGCCAGCAGCTTAGGACCGAGGGACAGGGGGCATCAGCCCCAGCATTTT. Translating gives CASSLGPRDRGHQPQHF.

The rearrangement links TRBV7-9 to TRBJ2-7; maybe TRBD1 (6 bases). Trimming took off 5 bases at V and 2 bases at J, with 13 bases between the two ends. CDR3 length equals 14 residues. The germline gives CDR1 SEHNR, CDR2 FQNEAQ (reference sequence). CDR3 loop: CASSTDRFPYEQYF. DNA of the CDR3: TGTGCCAGCAGCACAGACAGGTTCCCCTACGAGCAGTACTTC. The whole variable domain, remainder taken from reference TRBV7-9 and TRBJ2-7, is DTGVSQNPRHKITKRGQNVTFRCDPISEHNRLYWYRQTLGQGPEFLTYFQNEAQLEKSRLLSDRFSAERPKGSFSTLEIQRTEQGDSAMYLCASSTDRFPYEQYFGPGTRLTVT.

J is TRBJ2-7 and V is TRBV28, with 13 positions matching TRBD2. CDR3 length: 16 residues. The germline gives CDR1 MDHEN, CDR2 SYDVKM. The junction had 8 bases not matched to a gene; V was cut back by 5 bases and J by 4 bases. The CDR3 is CASSQAGTSGMYEQYF. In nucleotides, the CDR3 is TGTGCCAGCAGTCAAGCCGGGACTAGCGGGATGTACGAGCAGTACTTC.

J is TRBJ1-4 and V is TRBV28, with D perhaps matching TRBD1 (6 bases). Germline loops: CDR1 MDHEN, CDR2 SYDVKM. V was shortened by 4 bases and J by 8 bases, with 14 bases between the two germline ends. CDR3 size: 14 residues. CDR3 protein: CASSWGHSREKLFF. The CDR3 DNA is TGTGCCAGCAGTTGGGGGCACAGTAGAGAAAAACTGTTTTTT.

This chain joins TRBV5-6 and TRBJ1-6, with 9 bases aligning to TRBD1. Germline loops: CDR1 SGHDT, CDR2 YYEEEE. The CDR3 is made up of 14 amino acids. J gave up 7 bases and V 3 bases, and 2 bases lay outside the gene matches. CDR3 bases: TGTGCCAGCAGCTGGGGACAGGGAAATTCACCCCTCCACTTT. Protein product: CASSWGQGNSPLHF.

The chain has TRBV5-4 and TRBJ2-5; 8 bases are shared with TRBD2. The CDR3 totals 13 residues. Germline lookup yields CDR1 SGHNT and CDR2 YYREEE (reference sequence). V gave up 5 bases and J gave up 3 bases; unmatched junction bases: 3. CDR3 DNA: TGTGCCAGCAGTAGCGGGACCGAAGAGACCCAGTACTTC. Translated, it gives CASSSGTEETQYF.

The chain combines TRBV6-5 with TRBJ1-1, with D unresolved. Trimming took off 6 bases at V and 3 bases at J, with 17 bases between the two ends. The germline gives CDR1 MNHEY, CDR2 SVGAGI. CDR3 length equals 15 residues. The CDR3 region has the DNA TGTGCCAGCAGGCAGTCTCAATCCCGGGACACTGAAGCTTTCTTT. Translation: CASRQSQSRDTEAFF.